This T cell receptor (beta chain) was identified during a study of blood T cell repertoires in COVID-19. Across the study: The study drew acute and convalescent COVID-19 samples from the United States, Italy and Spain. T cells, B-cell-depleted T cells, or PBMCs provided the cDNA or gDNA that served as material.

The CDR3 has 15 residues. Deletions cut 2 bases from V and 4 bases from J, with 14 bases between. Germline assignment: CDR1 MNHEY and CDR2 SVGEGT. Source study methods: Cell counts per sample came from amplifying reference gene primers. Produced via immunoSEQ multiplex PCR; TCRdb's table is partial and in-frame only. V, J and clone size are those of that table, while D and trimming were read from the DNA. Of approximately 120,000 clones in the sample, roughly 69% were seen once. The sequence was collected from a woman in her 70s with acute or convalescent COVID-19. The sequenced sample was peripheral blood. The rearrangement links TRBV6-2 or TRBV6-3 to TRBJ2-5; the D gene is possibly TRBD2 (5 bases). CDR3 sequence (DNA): TGTGCCAGCAGTTACGGACTCTTCGAGGGAGAGACCCAGTACTTC. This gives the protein CASSYGLFEGETQYF.